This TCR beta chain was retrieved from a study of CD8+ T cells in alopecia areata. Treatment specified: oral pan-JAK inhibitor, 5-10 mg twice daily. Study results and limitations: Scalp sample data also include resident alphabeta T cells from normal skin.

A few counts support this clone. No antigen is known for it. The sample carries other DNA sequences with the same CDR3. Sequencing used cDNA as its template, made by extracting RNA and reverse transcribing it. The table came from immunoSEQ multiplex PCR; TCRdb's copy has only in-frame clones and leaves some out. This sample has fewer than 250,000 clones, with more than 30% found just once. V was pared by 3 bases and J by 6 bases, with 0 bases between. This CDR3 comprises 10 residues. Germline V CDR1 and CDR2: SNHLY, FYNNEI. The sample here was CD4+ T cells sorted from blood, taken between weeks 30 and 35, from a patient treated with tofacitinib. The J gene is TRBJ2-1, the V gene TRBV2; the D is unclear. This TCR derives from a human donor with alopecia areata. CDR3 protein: CASSDNEQFF. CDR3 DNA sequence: TGTGCCAGCAGTGACAATGAGCAGTTCTTC.